The 14 T cell receptor beta chains below were found in one sample sequenced in a study of blood T cell repertoires in COVID-19. Measured with immunoSEQ multiplex PCR; TCRdb has only the in-frame clones, and not every one. This table holds around 290,000 clones, approximately 86% found once. Material for sequencing was peripheral blood. The receptors were gathered from a woman between 65 and 79 years old with COVID-19, enrolled during active disease.

This clone is a singleton in its sample. V usage is TRBV29-1 and J usage is TRBJ2-7; 8 bases align to TRBD1. The germline V gene encodes CDR1 SQVTM and CDR2 ANQGSEA. There are 11 residues in the CDR3. J lost 5 bases, V lost 7 bases, and 4 bases had no gene match. In DNA, the CDR3 is TGCAGCGCCGACAGGGGTCACGAGCAGTACTTC. Translating it yields CSADRGHEQYF.

Concerning this clone itself: The same CDR3 also results from other DNA sequences found in this sample. The rearrangement links TRBV5-1 to TRBJ2-3; unclear D gene. This CDR3 is built from 15 residues. Trimming stripped 5 bases from V and 0 bases from J, with 13 bases between. CDR1 and CDR2 from the germline V gene are SGHRS and YFSETQ. CDR3 in amino acids: CASSTSGASTDTQYF. The CDR3 bases are TGCGCCAGCAGTACGTCAGGTGCTAGCACAGATACGCAGTATTTT.

This chain connects TRBV6-5 to TRBJ1-3, with a weak D call TRBD1 (5 bases). The germline gives CDR1 MNHEY, CDR2 SVGAGI. CDR3 length: 16 residues. V was cut by 2 bases and J by 0 bases, with 11 bases left in between. CDR3 sequence: CASSYGGLSSGNTIYF. The DNA for the CDR3 is TGTGCCAGCAGTTACGGGGGACTCTCCTCTGGAAACACCATATATTTT.

This clone was observed once. The chain is built from TRBV28 and TRBJ2-7, with D unresolved. V lost 3 bases, J lost 0 bases, and 9 bases lay in between. CDR3 size: 14 residues. CDR1 is MDHEN and CDR2 is SYDVKM in the germline V gene. This CDR3 reads CASSFPLGSYEQYF. Here the CDR3 DNA reads TGTGCCAGCAGTTTCCCGCTAGGCTCCTACGAGCAGTACTTC. The variable domain in full, with the rest retrieved from reference TRBV28 and TRBJ2-7, is DVKVTQSSRYLVKRTGEKVFLECVQDMDHENMFWYRQDPGLGLRLIYFSYDVKMKEKGDIPEGYSVSREKKERFSLILESASTNQTSMYLCASSFPLGSYEQYFGPGTRLTVT.

V is TRBV19 and J is TRBJ2-7; unclear D gene. Between the trimmed V and J ends, which lost 1 base and 6 bases, there was a span of 10 bases. Germline assignment: CDR1 LNHDA and CDR2 SQIVND (reference sequence). CDR3 length equals 13 residues. CDR3 in DNA: TGTGCCAGTAGTATAGGTGAAGGAGTCGAGCAGTACTTC. Residues: CASSIGEGVEQYF. Complete variable domain (other parts from reference TRBV19 and TRBJ2-7): DGGITQSPKYLFRKEGQNVTLSCEQNLNHDAMYWYRQDPGQGLRLIYYSQIVNDFQKGDIAEGYSVSREKKESFPLTVTSAQKNPTAFYLCASSIGEGVEQYFGPGTRLTVT.

CDR3: CASSFPRDRVSYEQYF. The DNA of the CDR3 is TGTGCCAGCAGTTTCCCCCGGGACAGGGTTTCCTACGAGCAGTACTTC. The chain carries TRBV28 and TRBJ2-7; 9 nucleotides match TRBD1. Germline V CDR1 and CDR2: MDHEN, SYDVKM. The CDR3 covers 16 residues. V dropped 3 bases and J dropped 1; count of bases not matched to a gene: 7.

This clone was detected once. The chain combines TRBV5-4 with TRBJ2-3, with D perhaps matching TRBD2 (6 bases). The germline gives CDR1 SGHNT, CDR2 YYREEE (reference sequence). CDR3 length: 17 amino acids. Trimming took 4 bases from V and 0 from J, leaving 18 bases between them. The CDR3 reads CASSPGGSASSTDTQYF. The CDR3 DNA reads as TGTGCCAGCAGCCCTGGGGGGAGCGCTTCTAGCACAGATACGCAGTATTTT.

This clone was seen only a few times. V usage is TRBV5-1 and J usage is TRBJ2-7; 8 bases fit TRBD1. V gave up 0 bases and J gave up 4 bases; unmatched junction bases: 6. Looked up from germline, CDR1 is SGHRS and CDR2 is YFSETQ. CDR3 size: 15 residues. CDR3 coding DNA: TGCGCCAGCAGCTTGGAGCAGGGGGCGCGGTACGAGCAGTACTTC. This gives the protein CASSLEQGARYEQYF.

The V gene is TRBV7-2, the J gene TRBJ2-5, with TRBD2 matching over 9 bases. CDR1 SGHTA and CDR2 FQGNSA come from the germline V gene. V lost 1 base and J lost 3; bases outside the gene matches: 6. This CDR3 contains 16 residues. DNA for the CDR3: TGTGCCAGCAGCTTAGTACCAGCGGGGGGTAAAGAGACCCAGTACTTC. This codes for CASSLVPAGGKETQYF.

The genes are TRBV3-1 (or the pseudogene TRBV3-2) and TRBJ2-3, with D possibly matching TRBD1 (5 bases). The V gene lost 3 bases and the J gene lost 2 bases, with 9 bases spanning the gap. CDR1 and CDR2 from the germline V gene are LGHDT and YNNKEL (reference sequence). The CDR3 length is 14 residues. This CDR3 is CASSHYRNTDTQYF. The DNA of the CDR3 is TGTGCCAGCAGCCATTACAGGAACACAGATACGCAGTATTTT.

V gene TRBV28 combines with J gene TRBJ2-7, with no clear D. CDR1 and CDR2 (germline): MDHEN, SYDVKM. There are 12 residues in the CDR3. V gave up 6 bases and J gave up 4 bases, with 10 bases separating them. The CDR3 region is CASSEGDYEQYF. CDR3 nucleotides: TGTGCCAGCAGCGAAGGAGATTACGAGCAGTACTTC. Complete variable domain (other parts from reference TRBV28 and TRBJ2-7): DVKVTQSSRYLVKRTGEKVFLECVQDMDHENMFWYRQDPGLGLRLIYFSYDVKMKEKGDIPEGYSVSREKKERFSLILESASTNQTSMYLCASSEGDYEQYFGPGTRLTVT.

This chain joins TRBV12-5 and TRBJ1-6, with D hard to call. Germline-derived CDR1 and CDR2 are LGHNT and FRNRAP. The CDR3 contains 14 residues. Trimming took 6 bases from V and 0 from J, leaving 6 bases between them. The CDR3 is CASGQNSYNSPLHF. CDR3 bases: TGTGCTAGTGGCCAAAACTCCTATAATTCACCCCTCCACTTT.

The DNA for the CDR3 is TGTGCCAGTAGTATACAACCTGGACAGAACACTGAAGCTTTCTTT. This translates into CASSIQPGQNTEAFF. The chain recombines TRBV19 with TRBJ1-1; D possibly corresponds to TRBD1 (5 bases). Looked up from germline, CDR1 is LNHDA and CDR2 is SQIVND (reference sequence). V was shortened by 2 bases and J by 1 base, with 11 bases between the two germline ends. This CDR3 has 15 amino acids.

This chain joins TRBV28 and TRBJ1-5; weak D call: TRBD1 (6 bases). Trimming took off 2 bases at V and 7 bases at J, with 12 bases between the two ends. This CDR3 spans 14 amino acids. Germline V gene sequence: CDR1 MDHEN, CDR2 SYDVKM. DNA of the CDR3: TGTGCCAGCAGTTTAAACAGGGTAGAGCAGCCCCAGCATTTT. Translating it yields CASSLNRVEQPQHF. Complete variable domain (other parts from reference TRBV28 and TRBJ1-5): DVKVTQSSRYLVKRTGEKVFLECVQDMDHENMFWYRQDPGLGLRLIYFSYDVKMKEKGDIPEGYSVSREKKERFSLILESASTNQTSMYLCASSLNRVEQPQHFGDGTRLSIL.